This entry lists 17 T cell receptor beta chains sequenced from one sample in a study of T-cell reconstitution after alpha-beta-depleted transplantation in children. Unique molecular identifiers were incorporated during preparation of the TCRbeta library. One entry per CDR3 protein, called by TCRdb with MiXCR from the PCR reads. The table records around 80,000 distinct CDR3 sequences, around 18% of them present only once. The specimen was PBMCs, mostly from graft donor cells, collected 360 days after TCRalphabeta/CD19-depleted stem cell transplant. The receptors shown here come from a male patient between 2 and 9 years old who had a stem cell transplant for acute lymphoblastic leukemia, so the T cells may come from the graft donor.

This chain connects TRBV5-4 to TRBJ1-2; possibly TRBD1 for D (5 bases). CDR1 SGHNT and CDR2 YYREEE come from the germline V gene (reference sequence). Trimming removed 4 bases from V and 1 base from J, with 8 bases in between. This CDR3 is built from 13 residues. The chain's CDR3 is CASSAGLNYGYTF. The CDR3 DNA follows: TGTGCCAGCAGCGCGGGACTTAACTATGGCTACACCTTC.

This clonotype was picked up a small number of times. The chain employs TRBV29-1 and TRBJ2-1, with D uncertain. CDR1 SQVTM and CDR2 ANQGSEA come from the germline V gene. This CDR3 has 14 amino acids. Trimming cost V 0 bases and J 2 bases, with 8 bases left between them. The CDR3 here is CSVEDRTTYNEQFF. The CDR3, as DNA: TGCAGCGTTGAAGATCGAACTACCTACAATGAGCAGTTCTTC.

This clonotype has just a few counts. The V call is TRBV5-1, the J call TRBJ1-4, with 7 bases identical to TRBD1. This CDR3 is built from 14 residues. From germline, CDR1 is SGHRS and CDR2 YFSETQ. V dropped 5 bases and J dropped 8; count of bases not matched to a gene: 9. The CDR3 is CASRSGQPSEKLFF. The CDR3 DNA reads TGCGCCAGCAGATCGGGACAGCCTTCCGAAAAACTGTTTTTT.

This chain connects TRBV20-1 to TRBJ2-6; TRBD2 is a possible D gene (6 bases). There are 17 residues in the CDR3. Germline CDR1 DFQATT, CDR2 SNEGSKA (reference sequence). Trimming took 5 bases from V and 1 from J, leaving 18 bases between them. The chain's CDR3 is CSAGGRAFKSGANVLTF. In nucleotides, the CDR3 is TGCAGTGCTGGAGGGCGGGCCTTTAAGTCTGGGGCCAACGTCCTGACTTTC.

The chain links TRBV6-5 to TRBJ2-1; D is possibly TRBD1 (5 bases). V was clipped by 0 bases and J by 0 bases, with 6 bases between them. This CDR3 spans 15 amino acids. The germline V gene encodes CDR1 MNHEY and CDR2 SVGAGI. CDR3 sequence (DNA): TGTGCCAGCAGTTACTCGCAGGGCTCCTACAATGAGCAGTTCTTC. Protein sequence: CASSYSQGSYNEQFF.

The V gene is TRBV5-4, the J gene TRBJ2-1, with 7 bases fitting TRBD2. The ends lost 1 base at V and 3 bases at J; junction bases unmatched: 1. The germline gives CDR1 SGHNT, CDR2 YYREEE (reference sequence). The CDR3 sequence is 14 residues long. DNA of the CDR3: TGTGCCAGCAGCTTGAGGGACTACTACAATGAGCAGTTCTTC. Protein sequence: CASSLRDYYNEQFF. The variable domain in full, with the rest retrieved from reference TRBV5-4 and TRBJ2-1, is ETGVTQSPTHLIKTRGQQVTLRCSSQSGHNTVSWYQQALGQGPQFIFQYYREEENGRGNFPPRFSGLQFPNYSSELNVNALELDDSALYLCASSLRDYYNEQFFGPGTRLTVL.

The chain links TRBV3-1 to TRBJ2-1; no clear D. This CDR3 comprises 14 residues. V shed 1 base and J shed 4 bases, with 8 bases lying between them. CDR1 is LGHDT, CDR2 YNNKEL, per germline (reference sequence). Here the CDR3 reads CASSQVTKYNEQFF. As DNA, the CDR3 is TGTGCCAGCAGCCAAGTTACTAAGTACAATGAGCAGTTCTTC.

The V call is TRBV5-1, the J call TRBJ2-2, with D perhaps matching TRBD1 (6 bases). Germline V gene sequence: CDR1 SGHRS, CDR2 YFSETQ. V shed 5 bases and J shed 1 base, with 9 bases lying between them. This CDR3 has 14 residues. CDR3 residues: CASREGQNTGELFF. The CDR3, as DNA: TGCGCCAGCAGAGAGGGACAGAACACCGGGGAGCTGTTTTTT. Full variable domain (rest looked up from reference TRBV5-1 and TRBJ2-2): KAGVTQTPRYLIKTRGQQVTLSCSPISGHRSVSWYQQTPGQGLQFLFEYFSETQRNKGNFPGRFSGRQFSNSRSEMNVSTLELGDSALYLCASREGQNTGELFFGEGSRLTVL.

This clonotype came up a few times. The gene calls are TRBV12-3 or TRBV12-4 and TRBJ2-3, with 8 bases fitting TRBD2. J was trimmed by 2 bases and V by 5 bases; bases with no gene match: 9. The CDR3 sequence is 16 residues long. The CDR3 protein is CASSRIDSGATDTQYF. For the CDR3, the DNA is TGTGCCAGCAGTCGGATCGATAGCGGGGCCACAGATACGCAGTATTTT.

This clonotype was picked up a small number of times. V and J are TRBV6-5 and TRBJ2-7; tentatively, D is TRBD1 or TRBD2 (5 bases each). Germline V gene data show CDR1 as MNHEY and CDR2 as SVGAGI. CDR3 length: 16 amino acids. Trimming stripped 4 bases from V and 2 bases from J, with 18 bases between. The CDR3 spells CASSSRRRQGTYEQYF. The CDR3 DNA reads as TGTGCCAGCAGTTCAAGGAGGCGCCAGGGCACCTACGAGCAGTACTTC.

The chain joins TRBV5-1 to TRBJ2-7; 8 bases match TRBD2. The CDR3 runs 14 residues. Germline V gives CDR1 SGHRS, CDR2 YFSETQ. With V trimmed by 4 bases and J by 5 bases, 8 bases remained unmatched. The CDR3 sequence is CASSPGTRLDEQYF. In nucleotides, the CDR3 is TGCGCCAGCAGCCCGGGGACTAGATTGGACGAGCAGTACTTC.

The chain carries TRBV25-1 and TRBJ2-2; 7 nucleotides agree with TRBD1. This CDR3 is built from 13 residues. With 9 bases clipped from V and 4 bases from J, the junction kept 5 bases outside the gene matches. Germline V gives CDR1 MGHDK, CDR2 SYGVNS. Written as DNA, the CDR3 is TGTGCCAGTCAAGCAGGGGGCACCGGGGAGCTGTTTTTT. This gives the protein CASQAGGTGELFF.

The sample holds a few counts of this clonotype. CDR3 coding DNA: TGTGCCAGCAGCTTGAGGAGTGACGGAACCTACGAGCAGTACTTC. Translated: CASSLRSDGTYEQYF. The V and J genes are TRBV5-6 and TRBJ2-7; D remains ambiguous. Germline-derived CDR1 and CDR2 are SGHDT and YYEEEE. V was trimmed by 1 base and J by 2 bases, leaving 13 bases between them. CDR3 length: 15 residues.

The V gene is TRBV5-1, the J gene TRBJ2-7, with D perhaps assigned TRBD1 or TRBD2 (5 bases each). The germline CDR1 and CDR2 sequences are SGHRS and YFSETQ. CDR3 length equals 14 residues. Trimming left V 4 bases short and J 2 bases short, with 13 bases between. DNA of the CDR3: TGCGCCAGCAGCCCTCAGGGACGGGCCTACGAGCAGTACTTC. As protein: CASSPQGRAYEQYF.

This rearrangement joins TRBV5-5 to TRBJ2-1; TRBD2 agrees at 12 bases. The CDR3 is 13 amino acids. With 2 bases clipped from V and 10 bases from J, the junction kept 1 base outside the gene matches. CDR1 is SGHKS and CDR2 is YYEKEE in the germline V gene (reference sequence). CDR3 sequence reads: CASSFGLAGEQFF. CDR3 sequence (DNA): TGTGCCAGCAGCTTCGGACTAGCGGGAGAGCAGTTCTTC.

The chain is built from TRBV20-1 and TRBJ2-2; D remains unclear. The CDR3 has 11 amino acids. V lost 5 bases to trimming and J lost 6 bases, with 7 bases between them. CDR1 and CDR2 (germline): DFQATT, SNEGSKA (reference sequence). As DNA, the CDR3 is TGCAGTGCTCCGGTTGCCGGGGAGCTGTTTTTT. Translated, it gives CSAPVAGELFF.

This sequence joins TRBV12-3 or TRBV12-4 and TRBJ2-7, with no clear D. Trimming shortened V by 3 bases and J by 2 bases, and 8 bases separated the two germline ends. The CDR3 has 13 amino acids. The CDR3, as DNA: TGTGCCAGCAGTTTGGGGTTGCCCTACGAGCAGTACTTC. Translating gives CASSLGLPYEQYF.